This T cell receptor (beta chain) was documented in a study of early T cells in non-severe SARS-CoV-2 infection (dated by TCRdb to the early 2020s). A note on the overall study: Because TCR sequencing was done on bulk RNA from unsorted whole blood, the alpha and beta chains could not be paired. Here is what the overall study found, with its caveats: VDJdb matching was skewed toward anti-spike CD8 responses, so virus-specific expansions were likely underestimated and private and CD4 specificities were missed.

This was a case-control study nested in a cohort of healthcare workers in London, UK, who had nasopharyngeal swab PCR tests and blood samples taken every week. Between 23 and 31 March 2020, the week of the UK lockdown, healthcare workers were enrolled and then followed up weekly for as long as 16 weeks. Turning to this clonotype: No antigen is known for it. Base qualities are not at hand, and no much larger clone is one base apart.

In the germline V gene, CDR1 corresponds to MGHRA and CDR2 to YSYEKL. The CDR3 holds 14 amino acids from the cysteine to the phenylalanine. Here the CDR3 DNA is all that survives: 42 bases in frame from base 1. V is shortened by 3 bases, J by 4 bases, and the region joining them spans 12 bases. The library was produced with 5' RACE. Sequencer: NextSeq 500. In the TCR library protocol, unique molecular identifiers were attached to individual cDNA molecules to correct for PCR bias and sequencing error. Sequencing covered both TCR alpha and beta chains, and within each sample the abundances of alpha and beta sequences were tightly co-correlated. In the original analysis: Decombinator V4 was used to annotate the V gene, J gene and CDR3 of the TCR sequences. Expanded TCRs were defined as changing significantly between any two time points under a Poisson model with p below 0.0001. TCR abundances were normalised to the total number of TCRs sequenced per sample and were expressed as counts per million. TRAV1-2 paired with TRAJ12, TRAJ20 or TRAJ33 defined MAIT TCRs, while TRAV10 paired with TRAJ18 defined iNKT TCRs. A search of VDJdb, accessed on 1 November 2021, was run for TCRs annotated to CMV, EBV and SARS-CoV-2, with TCRs annotated for multiple antigens excluded. The raw public data were reprocessed by TCRdb itself: fastp quality trimming at Q25, MiXCR clonotype calling, in-frame beta chains only. Rows are unified per CDR3 protein, each entry keeping the most common DNA and genes. The V and J calls and clone size come from TCRdb's table, not from the authors' own analysis. In this sample the table shows about 77,000 distinct CDR3 sequences, more than 9% of which occur a single time. The top ten hold roughly 4.8% of the sample.

The chain employs TRBV4-1 and TRBJ1-1; confidence is insufficient to name the D gene. This TCR was recovered from an adult who was a healthcare worker with PCR-confirmed SARS-CoV-2 infection or an uninfected control (not recorded which). Sequenced sample: whole blood. The CDR3 has the sequence CASSHLVGLTEAFF. The sequenced DNA is TGCGCCAGCAGCCACCTTGTTGGGCTCACTGAAGCTTTCTTT.